The 2 T cell receptor beta chains below all came from one sample that was sequenced in a study of immune heterogeneity within non-small cell lung tumors (dated by TCRdb to 2016 to 2019). Sequencing was carried out with a HiSeq X Ten. The TCR beta CDR3 region was amplified with a multiplex PCR system whose first round ran for around 10 cycles using 32 V-gene forward primers and 13 J-gene reverse primers. Using fastp trimming at Q25 and MiXCR clonotype assembly, TCRdb reanalyzed the public sequencing data and kept in-frame beta chains. A single entry per CDR3 protein holds the most common genes and DNA from its merged rows. In this sample the table shows more than 9,500 distinct CDR3 sequences, roughly 22% of which occur a single time. Jointly, the top ten make up under 5.5% of the sample. The TCR template was genomic DNA extracted from bulk tumor tissue, and around 610 ng of gDNA was amplified for each sample. During surgery, multiple biopsies were taken from each primary tumor, with sampling sites spaced as far apart as possible within the tumor mass. The study cohort was described as untreated, and patients were newly diagnosed NSCLC cases undergoing curative surgery.

Sequencing used lung tumor tissue. These receptors all come from a man aged 55-75 years with non-small cell lung cancer.

By its share, this clonotype is medium-sized. The chain recombines TRBV15 with TRBJ1-5, with TRBD1 as a possible D gene (5 bases). Germline values: CDR1 LNHNV, CDR2 YYDKDF (reference sequence). Trimming removed 0 bases at V and 4 bases at J, with 13 bases between. The CDR3 consists of 16 residues. CDR3 DNA sequence: TGTGCCACCAGCAGAGAGGTGGGGGACTATAATCAGCCCCAGCATTTT. Protein product: CATSREVGDYNQPQHF.

This clonotype occurred once. A much larger clone lies one base from this, so it may be a read error. The rearrangement links TRBV27 to TRBJ2-1; TRBD2 aligns across 8 bases. The CDR3 is 15 residues long. The V gene end was trimmed by 8 bases and the J gene end by 12 bases; junction bases not matched to a gene: 18. CDR1 and CDR2 (germline): MNHEY, SMNVEV (reference sequence). CDR3 in amino acids: CASLTTGLVTDAQFF. CDR3 DNA: TGTGCCAGCCTGACTACGGGACTAGTCACTGATGCGCAGTTCTTC.